This is a list of T cell receptor beta chains from one sample in a study of blood T cells in healthy people across ages. Each CDR3 protein gets one entry after TCRdb re-called the 5' RACE reads with MiXCR. The sample includes around 1,500,000 distinct CDR3 sequences, roughly 40% of them seen just once. The sample consisted of blood. These receptors came from a woman younger than 30 in good health. CDR3s leave out the opening cysteine and the closing phenylalanine or tryptophan. Each record gives: J gene, V gene, CDR3 length, CDR3 protein.

>TRBJ2-5|TRBV20-1|12
SAGGTSGVKTQY
>TRBJ1-2|TRBV28|12
ASSLRQAVYGYT
>TRBJ1-2|TRBV12-5|14
ASGLALLETAFGYT
>TRBJ1-6|TRBV2|13
ASRLQGANNSPLH
>TRBJ2-6|TRBV13|16
ASSQQGLAVSGANVLT
>TRBJ2-1|TRBV7-2|13
ASSNSGGAFNEQF
>TRBJ2-7|TRBV7-2|13
ASSPLAGVSYEQY
>TRBJ2-1|TRBV7-3|12
ASSPQGGGDEQF
>TRBJ2-5|TRBV7-2|12
ASSFLAGQETQY
>TRBJ1-1|TRBV21-1|14
ASSPRERAENTEAF
>TRBJ2-5|TRBV9|14
ASSETGTSVPSEQY
>TRBJ1-6|TRBV11-1|12
ARREISSGHPLH
>TRBJ1-1|TRBV12-3/TRBV12-4|14
ASSFWGRGWDTEAF
>TRBJ2-5|TRBV2|11
TSSEDRDGEQY
>.|TRBV5-1|15
ASSFDSGGPSYNEQY
>TRBJ2-7|TRBV10-3|12
AISDSQHSYEQY
>TRBJ2-2|TRBV27|12
ASTGGANTGELF
>TRBJ1-1|TRBV29-1|9
SAEGGTEAF
>TRBJ2-7|TRBV24-1|16
ATSDRSHRDRKLHEQY
>.|TRBV4-1|12
ASSLNLDTYEQY
>TRBJ1-4|TRBV28|14
ASSTGQGPTNEKLF
>TRBJ2-7|TRBV3-1|14
ASSQGGSGTAYEQY
>TRBJ2-5|TRBV5-6|13
ASSFRASPGETQY
>TRBJ1-2|TRBV15|13
ATSITPEDAYGYT
>TRBJ2-1|TRBV20-1|8
SASHSRQF
>TRBJ1-1|TRBV2|11
ASSGGWGTEAF
>TRBJ2-7|TRBV7-8|12
ASSPGTGPAWQY
>TRBJ2-1|TRBV5-1|16
ASRLGLEKTGSYNEQF
>TRBJ2-4|TRBV11-2|18
ASSLGFGGQSILAKNIQY
>TRBJ2-3|TRBV3-1|15
ASSPGLGAGSTDTQY
>TRBJ2-5|TRBV20-1|8
SAGQETQY
>TRBJ2-1|TRBV7-9|14
ASSPPDRGAYNEQF